This entry features one TCR beta chain sequence. The data derive from a study of T-cell reconstitution after alpha-beta-depleted transplantation in children. This sample's TCRbeta library carried unique molecular identifier barcodes. MiXCR, applied by TCRdb to the PCR reads, yields one record per CDR3 protein. The table includes about 400,000 distinct CDR3 sequences, around 21% detected once. Germline V gene data show CDR1 as DFQATT and CDR2 as SNEGSKA (reference sequence). Unmatched junction bases numbered 7, after V lost 5 bases and J lost 3 bases. The CDR3 runs 13 residues. The chain couples TRBV20-1 to TRBJ2-7; 7 bases map to TRBD1. Sequencing used PBMCs from the stem cell graft donor, obtained from the stem cell graft. This clonotype originated in a human donor who donated a stem cell graft to a child with acute myeloid leukemia. The CDR3 is CSAPRDSLYEQYF. DNA for the CDR3: TGCAGTGCTCCCCGGGACAGTCTCTACGAGCAGTACTTC.